This T cell receptor (beta chain) comes out of a study of T cell responses to AZD1222 COVID-19 vaccine. Study-wide context: Pooled together were second doses at about 4 or about 12 weeks.

The repertoire was sequenced with immunoSEQ multiplex PCR; TCRdb's copy has only in-frame clones and lacks some. Here the sample spans around 160,000 clones, about 92% being singletons. Comment on this clone: What it binds is unknown.

Trimming removed 5 bases from V and 1 base from J, with 18 bases in between. The CDR3 is 17 amino acids. Looked up from germline, CDR1 is KGHSH and CDR2 is LQKENI. Study-level findings and limits: Donors were largely white British and mainly female; clonal diversity was possibly underestimated. Compared with day 0, the breadth and depth of the Spike-specific TCR repertoire rose significantly after two doses of AZD1222.

The sample here was peripheral blood, taken on day 0 of AZD1222 vaccination. This receptor was taken from an adult in good health. The rearrangement links TRBV18 to TRBJ1-5; TRBD1 is a possible D gene (5 bases). CDR3 protein: CASSELGPGGSNQPQHF. CDR3 bases: TGTGCCAGCTCAGAATTAGGTCCCGGGGGAAGCAATCAGCCCCAGCATTTT.